The 6 T cell receptor beta chains below come from one sample, sequenced in a study of blood T cells in healthy people across ages. Alongside a J-beta primer mix, a sample-barcoded 5' primer served in a second PCR lasting roughly 6 to 12 cycles. One entry per CDR3 protein, called by TCRdb with MiXCR from the 5' RACE reads. Among around 1,500,000 distinct CDR3 sequences listed, 28% were seen once. The sequenced material came from blood. The origin of the receptors is a woman in her thirties in good health.

This clonotype was seen only a few times. The chain recombines TRBV12-3 or TRBV12-4 with TRBJ1-1; the D is unclear. Trimming shortened V by 0 bases and J by 0 bases, and 5 bases separated the two germline ends. The CDR3 is 14 amino acids. The CDR3 sequence: CASSLANVNTEAFF. CDR3 nucleotides: TGTGCCAGCAGTTTAGCGAACGTGAACACTGAAGCTTTCTTT.

Turning to this clonotype: At one end, the junction sequence differs from germline, possibly due to a read error. V is TRBV5-1 and J is TRBJ2-3; 7 nucleotides align to TRBD1. The CDR3 spans 13 residues. Germline CDR1 SGHRS, CDR2 YFSETQ. The CDR3 bases are TGCGCCCGCAGGACAGGAAACACAGATACGCAGTATTTT. This encodes CARRTGNTDTQYF.

About this clonotype itself: The junction differs from germline at one of its ends, possibly a read error. V and J are TRBV5-1 and TRBJ2-5; maybe TRBD2 (6 bases). Germline CDR1 reads SGHRS; CDR2 reads YFSETQ. This CDR3 is 13 amino acids long. The DNA for the CDR3 is TGCCCCAGCAGCTTGGGGGGTCGGTCGACCCAGTACTTC. The encoded protein is CPSSLGGRSTQYF.

This clonotype showed up just once. This chain links TRBV10-2 with TRBJ2-7, with D perhaps matching TRBD2 (6 bases). Germline assignment: CDR1 WSHSY and CDR2 SAAADI. V gave up 3 bases and J gave up 1 base, with 10 bases separating them. The CDR3 has 14 residues. CDR3: CASSDWDLSYEQYF. Written as DNA, the CDR3 is TGCGCCAGCAGTGATTGGGACTTATCCTACGAGCAGTACTTC.

This clonotype was seen only a few times. The rearrangement joins TRBV6-2 or TRBV6-3 to TRBJ2-7; 7 bases map to TRBD1. The V gene's germline CDR1 is MNHEY and CDR2 SVGEGT. Trimming at V came to 6 bases and at J to 3 bases, leaving 14 bases not matched to a gene. CDR3 size: 16 residues. In DNA form, the CDR3 reads TGTGCCAGCAGCCGAATAGGGACAGAATTTTTCTACGAGCAGTACTTC. Encoded protein: CASSRIGTEFFYEQYF.

A note on this clonotype: A read error may account for a junction end that differs from germline. The chain carries TRBV5-5 and TRBJ1-1, with D unclear. CDR3 size: 15 residues. In germline, CDR1 is SGHKS, CDR2 YYEKEE (reference sequence). The CDR3 DNA reads TGTGCCGGCAGCCCGAGATGGGGAGTGGGCACTGAAGCTTTCTTT. This gives the protein CAGSPRWGVGTEAFF.